A selection of T cell receptor beta chains follows, all from one sample in a study of blood T cell repertoires in COVID-19. Using immunoSEQ multiplex PCR, the repertoire was profiled, and TCRdb retains in-frame clones only, with some absent. Among fewer than 400,000 clones, around four fifths were seen once, and the ten largest hold 2.5% to 3.5%. Sequencing was performed on peripheral blood. The receptor source for this set is a man younger than 45 with active or convalescent COVID-19. CDR3s include the opening cysteine and the closing phenylalanine or tryptophan. A D gene is named only where the DNA matches it firmly. Clone size is shown for a subset of rows, as once, few, many or a class of expanded clone.

abundance: .; v_gene: TRBV9; d_gene: TRBD2; j_gene: TRBJ2-2; CDR3aa: CASSAGLAGVHGELFF; CDR3nt: TGTGCCAGCAGCGCGGGACTAGCGGGAGTTCACGGGGAGCTGTTTTTT
abundance: .; v_gene: TRBV6-6; d_gene: .; j_gene: TRBJ2-1; CDR3aa: CASSLVGVNEQFF; CDR3nt: TGTGCCAGCAGTCTTGTCGGGGTCAATGAGCAGTTCTTC
abundance: few; v_gene: TRBV6-5; d_gene: TRBD1; j_gene: TRBJ1-2; CDR3aa: CASRPETGVSGYTF; CDR3nt: TGTGCCAGCAGACCCGAGACAGGGGTTTCTGGCTACACCTTC
abundance: .; v_gene: TRBV5-1; d_gene: .; j_gene: TRBJ1-1; CDR3aa: CASSLGVNTEAFF; CDR3nt: TGCGCCAGCAGTTTAGGGGTGAACACTGAAGCTTTCTTT
abundance: .; v_gene: TRBV6-2/TRBV6-3; d_gene: .; j_gene: TRBJ1-2; CDR3aa: CASSYPGHNYGYTF; CDR3nt: TGTGCCAGCAGTTACCCGGGACACAACTATGGCTACACCTTC
abundance: .; v_gene: TRBV2; d_gene: TRBD1; j_gene: TRBJ1-1; CDR3aa: CASKTGVTEAFF; CDR3nt: TGTGCCAGCAAGACAGGGGTGACTGAAGCTTTCTTT
abundance: .; v_gene: TRBV11-3; d_gene: .; j_gene: TRBJ2-1; CDR3aa: CASSSDGVGGRNEQFF; CDR3nt: TGTGCCAGCAGCTCCGACGGGGTCGGGGGAAGGAATGAGCAGTTCTTC
abundance: .; v_gene: TRBV5-4; d_gene: TRBD1; j_gene: TRBJ1-1; CDR3aa: CASSLGRGLSTEAFF; CDR3nt: TGTGCCAGCAGCTTGGGCAGGGGGCTTAGCACTGAAGCTTTCTTT
abundance: .; v_gene: TRBV29-1; d_gene: .; j_gene: TRBJ2-6; CDR3aa: CSVGWITGTGANVLTF; CDR3nt: TGCAGCGTTGGGTGGATTACGGGAACTGGGGCCAACGTCCTGACTTTC
abundance: .; v_gene: TRBV19; d_gene: .; j_gene: TRBJ2-1; CDR3aa: CASSIGYHFPARPNNYNEQFF; CDR3nt: TGTGCCAGTAGTATCGGCTATCATTTCCCCGCGCGGCCGAACAATTACAATGAGCAGTTCTTC
abundance: .; v_gene: TRBV3-1/TRBV3-2; d_gene: .; j_gene: TRBJ1-1; CDR3aa: CASSRVRGGRTEAFF; CDR3nt: TGTGCCAGCAGCCGTGTAAGGGGAGGCCGCACTGAAGCTTTCTTT
abundance: .; v_gene: TRBV14; d_gene: .; j_gene: TRBJ2-1; CDR3aa: CASSHISSSYNEQFF; CDR3nt: TGTGCCAGCAGCCACATATCTAGCTCCTACAATGAGCAGTTCTTC
abundance: .; v_gene: TRBV5-1; d_gene: TRBD2; j_gene: TRBJ2-7; CDR3aa: CASSVASGPPYEQYF; CDR3nt: TGCGCCAGCAGCGTAGCTAGCGGACCCCCCTACGAGCAGTACTTC
abundance: .; v_gene: TRBV7-9; d_gene: .; j_gene: TRBJ2-1; CDR3aa: CASSSTGSSYNEQFF; CDR3nt: TGTGCCAGCAGCTCCACAGGGAGCTCCTACAATGAGCAGTTCTTC
abundance: .; v_gene: TRBV7-9; d_gene: TRBD2; j_gene: TRBJ2-3; CDR3aa: CASSEGREGRRGDTQYF; CDR3nt: TGTGCCAGCAGCGAGGGGCGGGAGGGCCGGAGGGGAGATACGCAGTATTTT
abundance: .; v_gene: TRBV27; d_gene: .; j_gene: TRBJ2-7; CDR3aa: CASSLSQIYEQYF; CDR3nt: TGTGCCAGCAGTTTATCACAGATCTACGAGCAGTACTTC
abundance: .; v_gene: TRBV9; d_gene: .; j_gene: TRBJ2-3; CDR3aa: CASSVDYGTDTQYF; CDR3nt: TGTGCCAGCAGCGTAGATTACGGGACAGATACGCAGTATTTT
abundance: .; v_gene: TRBV10-3; d_gene: .; j_gene: TRBJ2-7; CDR3aa: CATRPRDIAYEQYF; CDR3nt: TGTGCCACAAGGCCCCGGGACATAGCCTACGAGCAGTACTTC
abundance: .; v_gene: TRBV6-5; d_gene: TRBD2; j_gene: TRBJ2-2; CDR3aa: CASSGRNGGKRLFF; CDR3nt: TGTGCCAGCTCCGGACGCAACGGGGGGAAGAGGCTGTTTTTT
abundance: .; v_gene: TRBV28; d_gene: .; j_gene: TRBJ1-5; CDR3aa: CASSPRGGGQPQHF; CDR3nt: TGTGCCAGCAGCCCCCGGGGGGGTGGTCAGCCCCAGCATTTT
abundance: .; v_gene: TRBV5-8; d_gene: .; j_gene: TRBJ2-7; CDR3aa: CASSLIPAIHEQYF; CDR3nt: TGTGCCAGCAGCTTAATTCCAGCGATCCACGAGCAGTACTTC
abundance: .; v_gene: TRBV4-1; d_gene: .; j_gene: TRBJ2-6; CDR3aa: CASSQDLGAGWQAGANVLTF; CDR3nt: TGCGCCAGCAGCCAAGATCTAGGGGCAGGGTGGCAAGCTGGGGCCAACGTCCTGACTTTC
abundance: .; v_gene: TRBV6-2/TRBV6-3; d_gene: TRBD1; j_gene: TRBJ1-1; CDR3aa: CASSEDREVTEAFF; CDR3nt: TGTGCCAGCAGTGAGGACAGGGAGGTCACTGAAGCTTTCTTT
abundance: .; v_gene: TRBV28; d_gene: .; j_gene: TRBJ1-1; CDR3aa: CASSSPGEVRNTEAFF; CDR3nt: TGTGCCAGCAGTTCCCCAGGTGAAGTAAGGAACACTGAAGCTTTCTTT